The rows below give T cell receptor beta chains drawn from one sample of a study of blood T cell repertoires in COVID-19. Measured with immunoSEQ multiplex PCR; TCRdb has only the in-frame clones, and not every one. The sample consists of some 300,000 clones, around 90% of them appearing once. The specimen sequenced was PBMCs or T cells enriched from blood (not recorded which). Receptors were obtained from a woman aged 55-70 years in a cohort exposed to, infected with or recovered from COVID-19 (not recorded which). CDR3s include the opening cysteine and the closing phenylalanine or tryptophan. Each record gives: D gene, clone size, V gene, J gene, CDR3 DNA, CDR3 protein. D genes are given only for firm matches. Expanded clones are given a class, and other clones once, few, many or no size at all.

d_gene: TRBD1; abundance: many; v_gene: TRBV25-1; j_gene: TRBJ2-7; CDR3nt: TGTGCCAGCAGTGATGCGGGACAGGGTACCAACGAGCAGTACTTC; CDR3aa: CASSDAGQGTNEQYF
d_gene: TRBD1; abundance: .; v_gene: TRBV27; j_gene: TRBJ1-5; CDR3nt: TGTGCCAGCAGTGACAATGGACAGGCTAGCAATCAGCCCCAGCATTTT; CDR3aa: CASSDNGQASNQPQHF
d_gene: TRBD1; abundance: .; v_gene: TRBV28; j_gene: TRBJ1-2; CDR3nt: TGTGCCAGCAGGCCTCCCAGGGGGCGCCTCTATGGCTACACCTTC; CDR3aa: CASRPPRGRLYGYTF
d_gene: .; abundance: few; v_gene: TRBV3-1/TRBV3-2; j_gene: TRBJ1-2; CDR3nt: TGTGCCAGCAGCCCCCAGCGGGTATGGGCGCCGGACTACTATGGCTACACCTTC; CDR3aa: CASSPQRVWAPDYYGYTF
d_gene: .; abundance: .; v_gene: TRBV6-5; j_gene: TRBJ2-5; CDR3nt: TGTGCCAGCAGTTACGATCCCGGGGGAGAGACCCAGTACTTC; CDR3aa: CASSYDPGGETQYF
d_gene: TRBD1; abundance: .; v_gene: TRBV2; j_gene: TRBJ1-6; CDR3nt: TGTGCCAGCAGACAGGGGGCTGTTGGAAATTCACCCCTCCACTTT; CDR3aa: CASRQGAVGNSPLHF
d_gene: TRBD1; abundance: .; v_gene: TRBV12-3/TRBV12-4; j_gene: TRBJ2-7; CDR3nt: TGTGCCAGCAGTCGACAGGGGAACTACGAGCAGTACTTC; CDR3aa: CASSRQGNYEQYF
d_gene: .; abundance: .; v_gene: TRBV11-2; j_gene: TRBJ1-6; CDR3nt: TGTGCCAGCAGCCCCAGCGGGACGGAGGTCCTCCACTTT; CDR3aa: CASSPSGTEVLHF
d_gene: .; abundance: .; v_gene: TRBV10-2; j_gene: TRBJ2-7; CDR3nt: TGCGCCAGCGGCAGCTCCTACGAGCAGTACTTC; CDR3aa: CASGSSYEQYF
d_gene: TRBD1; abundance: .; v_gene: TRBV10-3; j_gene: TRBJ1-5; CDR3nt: TGTGCCATCAGTGAACAGGGGGCTCAGCCCCAGCATTTT; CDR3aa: CAISEQGAQPQHF
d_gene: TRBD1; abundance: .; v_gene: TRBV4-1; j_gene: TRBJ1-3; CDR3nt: TGCGCCAGCAGCCAACGCAACGAACGGGGACAGGGGCTCCAGGACGCTGGAAACACCATATATTTT; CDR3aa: CASSQRNERGQGLQDAGNTIYF
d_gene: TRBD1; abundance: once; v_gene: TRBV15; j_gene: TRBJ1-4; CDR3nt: TGTGCCACCAGCACCGGCGTCTCAGGGGGCGCGGGGGCAACTAATGAAAAACTGTTTTTT; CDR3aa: CATSTGVSGGAGATNEKLFF
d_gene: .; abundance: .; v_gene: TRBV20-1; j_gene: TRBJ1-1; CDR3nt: TGCAGTGCTAGTGGGCGGAAAAACCCTGAAGCTTTCTTT; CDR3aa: CSASGRKNPEAFF
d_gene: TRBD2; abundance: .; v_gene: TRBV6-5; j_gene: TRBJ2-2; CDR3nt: TGTGCCAGCAAGCCGGGACTAGCGAACACCGGGGAGCTGTTTTTT; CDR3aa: CASKPGLANTGELFF
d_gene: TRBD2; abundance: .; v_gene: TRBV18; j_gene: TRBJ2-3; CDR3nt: TGTGCCAGCTCACCCGAAGCGGGAGTTGATACGCAGTATTTT; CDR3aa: CASSPEAGVDTQYF
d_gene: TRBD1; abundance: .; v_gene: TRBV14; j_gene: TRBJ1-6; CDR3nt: TGTGCCAGCAGCCCACGACAGGGGCATAATTCACCCCTCCACTTT; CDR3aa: CASSPRQGHNSPLHF
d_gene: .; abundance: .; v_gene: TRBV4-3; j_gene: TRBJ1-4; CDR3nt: TGCGCCAGCAGCCCAGGGTGGGGTAATGAAAAACTGTTTTTT; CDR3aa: CASSPGWGNEKLFF
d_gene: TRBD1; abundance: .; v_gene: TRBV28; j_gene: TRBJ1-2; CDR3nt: TGTGCCAGCAGTACAGGGGTGATCAACTATGGCTACACCTTC; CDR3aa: CASSTGVINYGYTF
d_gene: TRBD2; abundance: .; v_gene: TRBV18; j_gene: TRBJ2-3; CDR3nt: TGTGCCAGCTCACCAGAGGCGGGAGGGCCAGGAAGGACAGATACGCAGTATTTT; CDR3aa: CASSPEAGGPGRTDTQYF
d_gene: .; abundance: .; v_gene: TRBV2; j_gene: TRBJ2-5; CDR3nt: TGTGCCAGCAGTGCGCACTTCCAAGAGACCCAGTACTTC; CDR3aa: CASSAHFQETQYF
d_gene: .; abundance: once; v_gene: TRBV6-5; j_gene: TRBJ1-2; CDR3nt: TGTGCCAGCAGTTACGACGGCAGGGCCAACTATGGCTACACCTTC; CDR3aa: CASSYDGRANYGYTF
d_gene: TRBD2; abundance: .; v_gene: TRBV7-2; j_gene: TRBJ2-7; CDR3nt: TGTGCCAGCAGTCACACTAGCGCCAATGCCTACGAGCAGTACTTC; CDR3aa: CASSHTSANAYEQYF
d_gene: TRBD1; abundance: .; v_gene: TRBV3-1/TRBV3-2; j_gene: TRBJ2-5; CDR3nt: TGTGCCAGCAGGGACAGGGGGACGGAGACCCAGTACTTC; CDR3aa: CASRDRGTETQYF
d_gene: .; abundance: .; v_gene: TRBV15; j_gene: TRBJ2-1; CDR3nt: TGTGCCACCAGCAGAGAGTTGGCCGGCGGTGAGCAGTTCTTC; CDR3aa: CATSRELAGGEQFF
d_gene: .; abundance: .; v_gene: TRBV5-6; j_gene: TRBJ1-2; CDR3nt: TGTGCCAGCAGCTTGCCGTCAGCGGTCTTGGGCTACACCTTC; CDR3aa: CASSLPSAVLGYTF
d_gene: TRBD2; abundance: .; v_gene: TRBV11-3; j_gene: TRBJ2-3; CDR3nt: TGTGCCAGCAGCCCCGGGACTAGCCTGAGCACAGATACGCAGTATTTT; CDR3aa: CASSPGTSLSTDTQYF
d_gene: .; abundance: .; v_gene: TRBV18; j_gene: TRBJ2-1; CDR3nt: TGTGCCAGCTCACCACCGACTAGAGAGGAGCAGTTCTTC; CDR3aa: CASSPPTREEQFF
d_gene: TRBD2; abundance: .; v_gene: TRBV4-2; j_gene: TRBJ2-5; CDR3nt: TGTGCCAGCAGCCAAGGGGCGGGAGGCCAAGAGACCCAGTACTTC; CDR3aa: CASSQGAGGQETQYF
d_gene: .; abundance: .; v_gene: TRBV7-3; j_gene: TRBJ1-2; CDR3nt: TGTGCCAGCAGCCTATATGAGGGATCAAACTATGGCTACACCTTC; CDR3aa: CASSLYEGSNYGYTF
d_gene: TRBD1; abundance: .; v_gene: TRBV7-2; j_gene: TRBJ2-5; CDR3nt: TGTGCCAGCAGACGAGGAGGACAGGGGAAGACCCAGTACTTC; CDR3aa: CASRRGGQGKTQYF
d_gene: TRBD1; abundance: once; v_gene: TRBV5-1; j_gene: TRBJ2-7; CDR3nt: TGCGCCAGCAGAGAACAGGGGTCCTACGAGCAGTACTTC; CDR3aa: CASREQGSYEQYF
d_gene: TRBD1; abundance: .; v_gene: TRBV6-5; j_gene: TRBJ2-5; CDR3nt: TGTGCCAGCAGTTCACTGGACAGGGGGCGTCAAGAGACCCAGTACTTC; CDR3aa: CASSSLDRGRQETQYF
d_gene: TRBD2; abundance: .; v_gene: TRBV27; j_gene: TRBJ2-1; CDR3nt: TGTGCCAGCAGTTTAGCGGGGGACAATGAGCAGTTCTTC; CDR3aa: CASSLAGDNEQFF
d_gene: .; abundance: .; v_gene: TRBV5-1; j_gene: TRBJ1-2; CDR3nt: TGCGCCAGCAGCTGGTCCGGGACTGAGAACTATGGCTACACCTTC; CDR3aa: CASSWSGTENYGYTF
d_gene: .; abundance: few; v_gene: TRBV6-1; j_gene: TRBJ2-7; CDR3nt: TGTGCCAGCAGTGAAGACAGGGCGTTTGGGTACGAGCAGTACTTC; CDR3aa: CASSEDRAFGYEQYF
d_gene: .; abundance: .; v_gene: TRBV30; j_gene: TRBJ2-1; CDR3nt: TGTGCCTGGAGATCCCTTAGGGGTGAGCAGTTCTTC; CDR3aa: CAWRSLRGEQFF
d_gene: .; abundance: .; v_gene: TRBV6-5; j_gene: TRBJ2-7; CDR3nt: TGTGCCAGCGGGGACACAGGCCTGAGAGTCTACGAGCAGTACTTC; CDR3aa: CASGDTGLRVYEQYF
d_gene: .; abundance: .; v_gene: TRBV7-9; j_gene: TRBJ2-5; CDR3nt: TGTGCCAGCAGCTCGACGTTGTCCCCCGCGGCTCTCACCCAGTACTTC; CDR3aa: CASSSTLSPAALTQYF
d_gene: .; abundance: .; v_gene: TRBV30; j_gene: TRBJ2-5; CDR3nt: TGTGCCTGGAGTGAACCCCTGGGGAGCAACCAAGAGACCCAGTACTTC; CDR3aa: CAWSEPLGSNQETQYF
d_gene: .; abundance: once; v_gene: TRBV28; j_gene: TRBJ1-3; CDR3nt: TGTGCCAGCAGTGCACGACAGGTCTCTGGAAACACCATATATTTT; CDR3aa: CASSARQVSGNTIYF